A single sample is the source of the 10 T cell receptor beta chains below, sequenced in a study of T-cell memory formation after mild COVID-19. TCRdb fed the 5' RACE reads into MiXCR, producing one record per CDR3 protein. The profile shows under 250,000 distinct CDR3 sequences, around 9.1% of them singletons. Sequencing used PBMCs or a T cell subset sorted from them (not recorded which). The receptors stem from a man younger than 30 who had mild COVID-19 (a few samples of this study predate the infection). Cell type and time point are not known.

The rearrangement links TRBV28 to TRBJ2-6; unclear D gene. This CDR3 comprises 12 residues. Germline CDR1 reads MDHEN; CDR2 reads SYDVKM. The CDR3 DNA reads TGTGCGGTGTCCTCTGGGGCCAACGTCCTGACTTTC. It codes for CAVSSGANVLTF.

This clonotype was detected ten times or more. The gene calls are TRBV6-2 or TRBV6-3 and TRBJ1-5; unclear D gene. From germline, CDR1 is MNHEY and CDR2 SVGEGT. The CDR3 consists of 12 residues. The V end was cut by 2 bases, the J end by 6 bases, with 5 bases between. The CDR3: CASSYGSQPQHF. The CDR3 nucleotides are TGTGCCAGCAGTTACGGGAGTCAGCCCCAGCATTTT.

This chain uses TRBV12-3 or TRBV12-4 with TRBJ2-4; 7 bases line up with TRBD1. V shed 6 bases, J shed 8 bases, and the junction held 7 bases outside the gene matches. The CDR3 consists of 13 residues. CDR3 sequence: CASRIDRVDIQYF. CDR3 nucleotide sequence: TGTGCCAGCAGGATAGACAGGGTGGACATTCAGTACTTC.

This clonotype has just a few counts. The chain is built from TRBV20-1 and TRBJ2-5; 9 bases agree with TRBD1. The CDR3 sequence is 15 residues long. J was trimmed by 3 bases and V by 3 bases; bases with no gene match: 8. Germline V gene sequence: CDR1 DFQATT, CDR2 SNEGSKA (reference sequence). CDR3 DNA: TGCAGTGCTAGGCTTCCGGGACAGGGAAAAGAGACCCAGTACTTC. Its translation is CSARLPGQGKETQYF.

This clonotype was seen repeatedly, ten times or more. The chain links TRBV5-1 to TRBJ2-1; D remains unclear. Germline loops: CDR1 SGHRS, CDR2 YFSETQ. V lost 5 bases, J lost 4 bases, and 13 bases lay in between. There are 14 residues in the CDR3. The CDR3 sequence is CASRSTSLYNEQFF. The CDR3 nucleotides read TGCGCCAGCAGGAGTACGTCCCTTTACAATGAGCAGTTCTTC.

The rearrangement uses TRBV2 and TRBJ1-1; D gene ambiguous. Germline CDR1 reads SNHLY; CDR2 reads FYNNEI. CDR3 size: 13 residues. The germline V and J ends were trimmed by 2 bases and 1 base, with 5 bases remaining between them. Written as DNA, the CDR3 is TGTGCCAGCAGTGAACAACAGAACACTGAAGCTTTCTTT. Its translation: CASSEQQNTEAFF. Filled out from reference TRBV2 and TRBJ1-1, the complete variable domain reads EPEVTQTPSHQVTQMGQEVILRCVPISNHLYFYWYRQILGQKVEFLVSFYNNEISEKSEIFDDQFSVERPDGSNFTLKIRSTKLEDSAMYFCASSEQQNTEAFFGQGTRLTVV.

This clonotype was found a few times. The chain has TRBV7-8 and TRBJ1-2, with unresolved D. The germline V and J ends were trimmed by 0 bases and 7 bases, with 12 bases remaining between them. Germline V gene lookup returns CDR1 SGHVS and CDR2 FQNEAQ. The CDR3 runs to 14 residues. This CDR3 is CASSLALEGRGYTF. The CDR3 coding sequence is TGTGCCAGCAGCTTAGCGTTGGAAGGACGTGGCTACACCTTC.

This clonotype was picked up a small number of times. The rearrangement uses TRBV30 and TRBJ2-7, with 8 bases matching TRBD1. The CDR3 sequence is 13 residues long. Germline CDR1 reads GTSNPN; CDR2 reads SVGIG (reference sequence). V gave up 5 bases and J gave up 6 bases; unmatched junction bases: 9. The CDR3: CAWQKQGASEQYF. The CDR3 DNA is TGTGCCTGGCAGAAGCAGGGGGCCTCCGAGCAGTACTTC.

This clonotype has only a few counts. The chain is built from TRBV4-1 and TRBJ2-5; the D is unclear. This CDR3 spans 14 amino acids. Between the trimmed V and J ends, which lost 1 base and 2 bases, there was a span of 8 bases. Germline V gene data show CDR1 as MGHRA and CDR2 as YSYEKL. CDR3 DNA sequence: TGCGCCAGCAGCCAAGCCCCGCAGCAAGAGACCCAGTACTTC. Amino acids: CASSQAPQQETQYF.

This clonotype was found a few times. The chain recombines TRBV6-1 with TRBJ1-5, with D unresolved. CDR3 length equals 14 residues. V lost 7 bases, J lost 0 bases, and 10 bases lay in between. Germline lookup yields CDR1 MNHNS and CDR2 SASEGT. The chain's CDR3 is CASNLVDSNQPQHF. In DNA form, the CDR3 reads TGTGCCAGCAACCTAGTGGATAGCAATCAGCCCCAGCATTTT.